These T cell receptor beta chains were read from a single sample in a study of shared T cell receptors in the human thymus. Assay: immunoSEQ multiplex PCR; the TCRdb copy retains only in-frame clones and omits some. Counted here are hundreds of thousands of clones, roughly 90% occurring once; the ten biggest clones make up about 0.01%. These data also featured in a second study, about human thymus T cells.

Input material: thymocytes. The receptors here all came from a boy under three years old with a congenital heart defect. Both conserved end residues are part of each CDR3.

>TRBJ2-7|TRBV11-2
CASSPGLAASYEQYF
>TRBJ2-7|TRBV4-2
CASSQDAASGSYEQYF
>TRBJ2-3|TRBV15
CATSRLTLSGRPDTQYF
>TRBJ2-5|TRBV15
CATSRESSREYQETQYF
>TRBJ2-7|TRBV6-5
CASSRDRVSYEQYF
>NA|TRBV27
CASSLTGLSRTNRGSSYEQYF
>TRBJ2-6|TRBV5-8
CASSPPPGGNSGANVLTF
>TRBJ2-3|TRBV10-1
CASSPSGKAGVPDTQYF
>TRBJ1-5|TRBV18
CASSPGDSHQPQHF
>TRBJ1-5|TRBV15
CATSPRPRTGFNQPQHF
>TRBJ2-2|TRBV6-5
CASRPLRTGELFF
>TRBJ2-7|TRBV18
CASSQRAGNYEQYF
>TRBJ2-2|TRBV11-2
CASSLGIAGNTNTGELFF
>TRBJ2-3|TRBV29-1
CSVALGRHTDTQYF
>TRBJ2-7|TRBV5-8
CASNRLPYEQYF
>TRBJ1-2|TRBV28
CASSLGGGYGYTF
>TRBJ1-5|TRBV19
CASSGRQGAWQPQHF
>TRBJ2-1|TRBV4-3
CASSLSLRDFSYNEQFF
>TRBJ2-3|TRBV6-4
CASSSGRRSTDTQYF
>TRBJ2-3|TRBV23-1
CASSRPNPGHPDTQYF
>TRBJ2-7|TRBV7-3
CASTPVKQYF
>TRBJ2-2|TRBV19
CASSSLETANTGELFF
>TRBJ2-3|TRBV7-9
CASIPDTARGQVDTQYF
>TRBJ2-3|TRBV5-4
CASSTDGREGADTQYF
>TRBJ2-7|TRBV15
CATSRPGTGVGEQYF
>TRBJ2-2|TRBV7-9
CASSLSSGRASGGELFF
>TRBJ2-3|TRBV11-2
CASSLVRLAGVTDTQYF
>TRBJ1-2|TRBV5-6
CASSLEQAAGGYTF
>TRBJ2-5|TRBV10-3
CAIGDNQETQYF
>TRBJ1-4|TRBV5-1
CASSPKQGVGEKLFF
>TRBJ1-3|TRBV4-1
CASTLSQDPDRTNSGNTIYF
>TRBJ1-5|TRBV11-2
CASSRQGDGNQPQHF
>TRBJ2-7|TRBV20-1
CSARRGGEQYF
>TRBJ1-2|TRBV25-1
CANSDWETGDFGEYGYTF
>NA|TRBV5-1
CASSFRSGLAGLEQYF
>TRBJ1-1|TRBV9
CASRTGQLNTEAFF
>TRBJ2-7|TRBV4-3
CASSLVSGSSSYEQYF
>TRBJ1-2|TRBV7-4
CASSLGGGPGYTF
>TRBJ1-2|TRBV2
CASSGDISYGYTF
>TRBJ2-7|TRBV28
CASSFGQTPSPTYEQYF
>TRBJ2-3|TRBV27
CASRECGGNGTDTQYF
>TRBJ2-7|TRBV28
CASSSPENRVGSPRAPYEQYF
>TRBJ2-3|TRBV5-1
CASSSRAVVGADTQYF
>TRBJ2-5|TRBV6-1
CASSDGGQETQYF
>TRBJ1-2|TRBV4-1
CASSQETRNNYGYTF
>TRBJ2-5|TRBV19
CASSTEGLAGQETQYF
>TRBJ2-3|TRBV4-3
CASSQDSTVITDTQYF
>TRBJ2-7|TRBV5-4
CASSAWGDGSYEQYF
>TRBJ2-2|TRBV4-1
CASSQDPSGREAGELFF
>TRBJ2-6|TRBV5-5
CASSFSGVRGANVLTF
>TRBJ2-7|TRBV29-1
CSVSRDRVGRYEQYF
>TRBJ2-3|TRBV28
CASSLNRPDTQYF
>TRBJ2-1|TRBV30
CAWSVGGAQRSSYNEQFF
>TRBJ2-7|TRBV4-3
CASSQENASGEATYEQYF
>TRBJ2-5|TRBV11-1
CASSHPPKDRAQETQYF
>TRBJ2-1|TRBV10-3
CAISEWSGGPRDEQFF
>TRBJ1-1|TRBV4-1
CASSQGLVNTEAFF